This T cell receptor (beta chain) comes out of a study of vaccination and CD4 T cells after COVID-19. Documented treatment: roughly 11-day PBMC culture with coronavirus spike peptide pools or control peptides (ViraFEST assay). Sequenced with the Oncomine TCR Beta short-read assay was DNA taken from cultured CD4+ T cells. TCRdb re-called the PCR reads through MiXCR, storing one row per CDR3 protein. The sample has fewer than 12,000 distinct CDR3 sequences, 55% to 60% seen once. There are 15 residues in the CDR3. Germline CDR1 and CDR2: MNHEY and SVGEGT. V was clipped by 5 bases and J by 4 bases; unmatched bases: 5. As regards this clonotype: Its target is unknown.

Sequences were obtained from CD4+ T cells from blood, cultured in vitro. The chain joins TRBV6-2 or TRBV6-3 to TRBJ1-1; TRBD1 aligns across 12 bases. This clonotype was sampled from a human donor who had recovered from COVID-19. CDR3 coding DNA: TGTGCCAGCAGTCCCATGGGACAGGGGGCCACTGAAGCTTTCTTT. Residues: CASSPMGQGATEAFF.